These 3 T cell receptor beta chains came from one sample sequenced in a study of T cell responses to AZD1222 COVID-19 vaccine. Profiled with immunoSEQ multiplex PCR; TCRdb holds only in-frame clones, not every one. The repertoire consists of tens of thousands of clones, with about nine tenths occurring once and the leading ten covering under 30%. This sample comprised peripheral blood, obtained on day 0 of AZD1222 vaccination. The origin of the receptors is an adult in good health.

J is TRBJ1-1 and V is TRBV5-8; unclear D gene. Germline values: CDR1 SGHTS, CDR2 YDEGEE. Trimming took 4 bases from V and 5 from J, leaving 6 bases between them. The CDR3 covers 11 residues. The DNA for the CDR3 is TGTGCCAGCAGCGCGTGGACTGAAGCTTTCTTT. It is translated as CASSAWTEAFF. The variable domain in full, with the rest retrieved from reference TRBV5-8 and TRBJ1-1, is EAGVTQSPTHLIKTRGQQATLRCSPISGHTSVYWYQQALGLGLQFLLWYDEGEERNRGNFPPRFSGRQFPNYSSELNVNALELEDSALYLCASSAWTEAFFGQGTRLTVV.

The chain joins TRBV11-2 to TRBJ1-6; D call uncertain. The V gene lost 3 bases and the J gene lost 7 bases, with 10 bases spanning the gap. Germline V gene sequence: CDR1 SGHAT, CDR2 FQNNGV. CDR3 length: 14 amino acids. The CDR3 loop is CASSFSSNNSPLHF. CDR3 coding DNA: TGTGCCAGCAGCTTTTCGTCAAACAATTCACCCCTCCACTTT.

V usage is TRBV14 and J usage is TRBJ2-7; unclear D gene. V lost 1 base and J lost 0, with 10 bases in between. The germline V gene has CDR1 SGHDN and CDR2 FVKESK. The CDR3 is made up of 15 amino acids. For the CDR3, the DNA is TGTGCCAGCAGCCAAGGAGGCGGTGTCTCCTACGAGCAGTACTTC. This sequence encodes CASSQGGGVSYEQYF.